This passage covers 12 T cell receptor beta chains from one sample sequenced in a study of T-cell reconstitution after alpha-beta-depleted transplantation in children listed by TCRdb under 2016. The sample's treatment or condition label, in plain terms: allogeneic hematopoietic cell transplantation with graft depleted of TCRalphabeta T cells and CD19 B cells. Receptors were amplified or captured by PCR. Instrument on record: Illumina HiSeq 2500. Molecular barcoding was employed in the preparation of TCR libraries, with unique molecular identifiers being used to normalize TCRbeta repertoire quantification. TCRdb redid the processing of the public reads, applying fastp at Q25 and MiXCR, and retained in-frame beta chains. All rows with the same CDR3 protein become a single entry with the most common DNA and genes. The sample data list more than 500,000 distinct CDR3 sequences, and around 10% of these were observed just once. The biggest ten clones account for 12% to 15% of the sample.

Sequencing was performed on PBMCs, mostly from graft donor cells, taken 180 days after TCRalphabeta/CD19-depleted stem cell transplant. These receptors were obtained from a female patient under 10 years old who had a stem cell transplant for aplastic anemia, so the T cells may come from the graft donor.

The V call is TRBV25-1, the J call TRBJ2-7; 9 bases map to TRBD1. This CDR3 is built from 14 residues. The germline V gene has CDR1 MGHDK and CDR2 SYGVNS. The ends lost 3 bases at V and 1 base at J; junction bases unmatched: 1. The CDR3 region is CASSEGQGSYEQYV. DNA of the CDR3: TGTGCCAGCAGTGAGGGACAGGGATCCTACGAGCAGTACGTC.

The table lists this clonotype with a few counts. The genes are TRBV25-1 and TRBJ2-1; weak D call: TRBD2 (5 bases). The CDR3 spans 16 residues. V was trimmed by 8 bases and J by 8 bases, leaving 25 bases between them. Germline V gene data show CDR1 as MGHDK and CDR2 as SYGVNS. The CDR3 DNA follows: TGTGCCAGCCGAGGGAGAGCTGGAAAGCCCGCATATGAGCAGTTCTTC. This sequence encodes CASRGRAGKPAYEQFF.

The chain carries TRBV6-6 and TRBJ2-1; no reliable D call. In germline, CDR1 is MNHNY, CDR2 SVGAGI (reference sequence). CDR3 length equals 13 residues. The V end was cut by 8 bases, the J end by 7 bases, with 15 bases between. The CDR3 loop is CASGPGPINEQFF. CDR3 nucleotides: TGTGCCAGCGGTCCCGGGCCTATAAATGAGCAGTTCTTC.

This clonotype came up a few times. V usage is TRBV2 and J usage is TRBJ2-2; 14 nucleotides agree with TRBD2. This CDR3 is built from 17 residues. Germline V gene data show CDR1 as SNHLY and CDR2 as FYNNEI. V shed 5 bases, J shed 5 bases, and the junction held 7 bases outside the gene matches. CDR3 protein: CASSPGLAGARTGELFF. CDR3 nucleotides: TGTGCCAGCAGTCCGGGACTAGCGGGAGCCCGAACCGGGGAGCTGTTTTTT.

CDR3 DNA: TGTGCCAGCAGCCGTCACAGAAGATGGGCCTACAATGAGCAGTTCTTC. Protein sequence: CASSRHRRWAYNEQFF. The V and J genes are TRBV12-3 or TRBV12-4 and TRBJ2-1; unclear D gene. The length of the CDR3 is 16 residues. The V end was cut by 6 bases, the J end by 2 bases, with 17 bases between.

This rearrangement joins TRBV20-1 to TRBJ2-4; TRBD1 matches 9 bases. Germline-derived CDR1 and CDR2 are DFQATT and SNEGSKA (reference sequence). There are 16 residues in the CDR3. V lost 5 bases and J lost 0; bases outside the gene matches: 8. The chain's CDR3 is CSAAGQGSLAKNIQYF. The DNA of the CDR3 is TGCAGTGCTGCGGGACAGGGTTCCTTAGCCAAAAACATTCAGTACTTC.

This clonotype was counted many times. The chain combines TRBV12-3 or TRBV12-4 with TRBJ2-3, with 10 bases identical to TRBD1. The J segment lost 1 base and the V segment lost 6 bases, leaving 7 bases of the junction unmatched. CDR3 length equals 16 residues. The CDR3 is CASSPGDRGRTDTQYF. The CDR3 coding sequence is TGTGCCAGCAGCCCGGGTGACAGGGGGCGCACAGATACGCAGTATTTT.

This clonotype occurred many times. CDR3 bases: TGCAGTGCTAGTTTAATCAGGGCTTCTAACTATGGCTACACCTTC. This translates into CSASLIRASNYGYTF. The rearrangement links TRBV20-1 to TRBJ1-2; a possible D gene is TRBD1 (5 bases). The CDR3 totals 15 residues. Looked up from germline, CDR1 is DFQATT and CDR2 is SNEGSKA (reference sequence). The ends were cut back, 3 bases at V and 0 bases at J, with 14 bases in the middle.

The chain employs TRBV20-1 and TRBJ1-3; the match to TRBD1 covers 7 bases. V lost 6 bases, J lost 4 bases, and 12 bases stayed unmatched. Germline V gene lookup returns CDR1 DFQATT and CDR2 SNEGSKA (reference sequence). The CDR3 covers 15 residues. The CDR3 DNA follows: TGCAGTGCCATACCTGGACAGGACCTCGGAAACACCATATATTTT. Amino acids: CSAIPGQDLGNTIYF.

This sequence joins TRBV11-3 and TRBJ2-1; 9 nucleotides match TRBD2. CDR1 SGHNT and CDR2 YENEEA come from the germline V gene. V was pared by 8 bases and J by 0 bases, with 11 bases of the junction left unmatched. This CDR3 spans 17 amino acids. CDR3: CASSSRSGRSSYNEQFF. The CDR3 DNA reads as TGTGCCAGCTCAAGCCGGAGCGGGAGGAGCTCCTACAATGAGCAGTTCTTC. The complete variable domain, with remaining parts taken from reference TRBV11-3 and TRBJ2-1, reads EAGVVQSPRYKIIEKKQPVAFWCNPISGHNTLYWYLQNLGQGPELLIRYENEEAVDDSQLPKDRFSAERLKGVDSTLKIQPAELGDSAVYLCASSSRSGRSSYNEQFFGPGTRLTVL.

This clonotype was picked up a small number of times. The chain couples TRBV4-3 to TRBJ2-5; tentatively, D is TRBD2 (6 bases). V lost 1 base and J lost 2, with 17 bases in between. The length of the CDR3 is 17 residues. From germline, CDR1 is LGHNA and CDR2 YSLEER. The CDR3 is CASSQGEVWGSQETQYF. CDR3 DNA: TGCGCCAGCAGCCAAGGGGAGGTGTGGGGGTCACAAGAGACCCAGTACTTC.

The rearrangement uses TRBV12-3 or TRBV12-4 and TRBJ2-5; D unclear. V gave up 4 bases and J gave up 5 bases, with 11 bases separating them. The CDR3 has 13 amino acids. DNA of the CDR3: TGTGCCAGCAGTTCTGTGCCCCTCGAGACCCAGTACTTC. Protein: CASSSVPLETQYF.